Following are 6 T cell receptor beta chains from one sample sequenced in a study of long-term antiretroviral therapy in people with HIV. Researchers report immunoSEQ v3.0 was run at survey level. TCRdb's copy holds only in-frame clones and misses some; the assay was immunoSEQ multiplex PCR. The sample has 24,000 or so clones; roughly nine tenths are singletons. The sample in question was unsorted PBMCs, obtained 1.9 years after starting antiretroviral therapy. These receptor sequences come from a woman between 25 and 40 years old with HIV.

The CDR3 nucleotides read TGTGCCAGTAGTACCCTACAGGGGGCGAAGGCTGAAGCTTTCTTT. The encoded protein is CASSTLQGAKAEAFF. This rearrangement joins TRBV19 to TRBJ1-1, with 9 bases matching TRBD1. Looked up from germline, CDR1 is LNHDA and CDR2 is SQIVND (reference sequence). V trimming: 4 bases; J trimming: 6 bases; junction bases outside the gene matches: 9. The CDR3 has 15 residues.

The V and J genes are TRBV7-2 and TRBJ1-1; D unresolved. The CDR3 has 13 residues. Trimming shortened V by 1 base and J by 5 bases, and 8 bases separated the two germline ends. CDR1 is SGHTA and CDR2 is FQGNSA in the germline V gene. CDR3 residues: CASSLEWGTEAFF. In DNA, the CDR3 is TGTGCCAGCAGCTTAGAGTGGGGAACTGAAGCTTTCTTT.

V gene TRBV6-1 combines with J gene TRBJ1-1, with D uncertain. The V end was cut by 5 bases, the J end by 0 bases, with 10 bases between. The germline V gene encodes CDR1 MNHNS and CDR2 SASEGT. The CDR3 sequence is 14 residues long. The CDR3 sequence: CASSKTSMNTEAFF. CDR3 in DNA: TGTGCCAGCAGTAAGACCTCTATGAACACTGAAGCTTTCTTT.

This chain uses TRBV30 with TRBJ2-2, with 10 nucleotides matching TRBD2. CDR3 length equals 15 residues. The germline V gene has CDR1 GTSNPN and CDR2 SVGIG (reference sequence). Trimming removed 5 bases from V and 8 bases from J; junction bases left unmatched: 11. The CDR3: CAWARLAGAAGELFF. CDR3 DNA: TGTGCCTGGGCCCGGCTAGCGGGGGCGGCGGGGGAGCTGTTTTTT. Supplemented by reference TRBV30 and TRBJ2-2, the full variable domain reads SQTIHQWPATLVQPVGSPLSLECTVEGTSNPNLYWYRQAAGRGLQLLFYSVGIGQISSEVPQNLSASRPQDRQFILSSKKLLLSDSGFYLCAWARLAGAAGELFFGEGSRLTVL.

The chain carries TRBV30 and TRBJ1-3, with 9 bases fitting TRBD1. Germline CDR1 is GTSNPN and CDR2 is SVGIG (reference sequence). V lost 0 bases, J lost 4 bases, and 7 bases stayed unmatched. This CDR3 is built from 16 residues. CDR3 amino acids: CAWSVQTGGAGNTIYF. The CDR3 DNA is TGTGCCTGGAGTGTACAAACAGGGGGCGCCGGAAACACCATATATTTT.

The rearrangement joins TRBV7-3 to TRBJ2-1, with TRBD2 as a possible D gene (6 bases). The CDR3 spans 14 residues. The V end was cut by 2 bases, the J end by 9 bases, with 14 bases between. Germline CDR1 and CDR2: SGHTA and FQGTGA. The CDR3 protein is CASSLAPGVGEQFF. CDR3 in DNA: TGTGCCAGCAGCTTAGCCCCGGGGGTCGGTGAGCAGTTCTTC.